Below, one T cell receptor (beta chain) is given with its context. Its specific antigen is unknown. Base qualities are not provided; no much larger clone lies one nucleotide away. The CDR1 and CDR2 encoded by the germline V gene (reference sequence) are MNHEY and SMNVEV. From the cysteine up to the phenylalanine, the CDR3 has a length of 15 residues. This entry keeps only the CDR3 DNA: 45 bases, framed from base 1. Trimming costs V 4 bases and J 6 bases, and their ends lie 15 bases apart. TCRbeta CDR3 regions were amplified from genomic DNA by means of the immunoSEQ Assay, a bias-controlled multiplex PCR. Regarding the original processing steps: The number of nucleated cells in each sample was estimated by amplification of reference gene primers within the assay. Sequence reads were collapsed and filtered to measure the absolute abundance of every unique TCRbeta CDR3 rearrangement. Productive Simpson clonality was computed per sample as the square root of Simpson's diversity index over productive rearrangements. Not all clones reach the TCRdb copy of this immuneACCESS table, which keeps in-frame sequences only. Checked studies attribute under half of the gap to unresolved V genes and leave the rest unexplained. V and J calls and clone size follow that table, whereas D and trimming were derived from the DNA. This sample gives some 490,000 clones in total; about 85% of them show up just once. The ten largest clones represent around 7.9% of the sample.

The entry originates in a study of blood T cell repertoires in COVID-19 (dated by TCRdb to about 2020). For context, the study as a whole: Samples from collaborators originated in the United States, Italy and Spain and spanned both the acute and convalescent phases of COVID-19. The material from the prospective study consisted of cDNA or gDNA derived from T cells, B-cell-depleted T cells, or PBMCs. Subjects who had been exposed to COVID-19, were actively infected with it, or had recovered from it provided the deeply sampled blood TCRbeta repertoires that made up the dataset. The repertoires were made available in a free public database intended to serve as a resource for research on the immune response to SARS-CoV-2. Samples were obtained from the ongoing ImmuneRACE study (first 160 participants) and from roughly 1,300 subjects provided by 6 global collaborators. Sample metadata almost always included a de-identified subject ID, COVID-19 status, age in years and sex. Where available, HLA class I and class II types were obtained from metadata supplied by the sample provider rather than from assay-based typing. The research as a whole found: How much clinical and demographic metadata was included differed by source and by participant, and the metadata was provided uncurated.

Participants in the prospective study were enrolled through a virtual design, were aged about 18 to 100 years, and lived in roughly 26 United States geographic areas. Cohort assignment in the prospective study relied on participant-reported clinical history from a screening survey and a study questionnaire. ImmuneRACE Cohort 3 recovered participants were defined by two consecutive negative NP/OP PCR tests, healthcare professional clearance, or symptom resolution. Each participant in the prospective study had whole blood, serum and a nasopharyngeal or oropharyngeal swab collected by mobile phlebotomists. Prospective study participants could optionally give additional blood draws and questionnaires over an approximately two-month period. Blood samples from the prospective study were shipped frozen or at room temperature prior to DNA extraction.

This receptor was taken from a woman in her fifties or sixties who had recovered from COVID-19. Sequenced sample: PBMCs or T cells enriched from blood (not recorded which). The receptor chain draws on TRBV27 and TRBJ1-4, with the D gene call left open. The DNA sequence is given as TGTGCCAGCAGTTCCGGCGGAGCGTCGGATGAAAAACTGTTTTTT. It codes for CASSSGGASDEKLFF.